Listed below are T cell receptor beta chains from one sample, sequenced in a study of PD-1 blockade in classical Hodgkin lymphoma. The data were produced by immunoSEQ multiplex PCR, yet TCRdb's version contains in-frame clones alone and is incomplete. This table has around 7,500 clones, roughly 86% appearing once. Here the sequenced sample was CD8+ T cells from blood, taken at baseline. These receptors came from a human donor with classical Hodgkin lymphoma. Each CDR3 is given with its conserved first and last residue. The D gene is left open where the match is weak. Size values are once, few and many counts, or a class for expanded clones, and some rows have none.

D: TRBD1; V: TRBV5-4; size: few; J: TRBJ1-1; DNA: TGTGCCAGCAGCCCGGGACAGTACACTGAAGCTTTCTTT; CDR3: CASSPGQYTEAFF
D: -; V: TRBV5-1; size: -; J: TRBJ1-1; DNA: TGCGCCAGCAGCTTGGTAGAGGGGCTGAACACTGAAGCTTTCTTT; CDR3: CASSLVEGLNTEAFF
D: -; V: TRBV7-8; size: -; J: TRBJ1-1; DNA: TGTGCCAGCAGCTTAGCCGGGGGGGAGAAGACTGAAGCTTTCTTT; CDR3: CASSLAGGEKTEAFF
D: -; V: TRBV7-9; size: few; J: TRBJ1-1; DNA: TGTGCCAGCAGCGTCGGGGGCCCTTACACTGAAGCTTTCTTT; CDR3: CASSVGGPYTEAFF
D: -; V: TRBV29-1; size: medium-sized; J: TRBJ2-1; DNA: TGCAGCCAAAGGAGCTACAATGAGCAGTTCTTC; CDR3: CSQRSYNEQFF
D: -; V: TRBV2; size: -; J: TRBJ1-1; DNA: TGTGCCAGCAGACTCCTTGGGGCTGGCACTGAAGCTTTCTTT; CDR3: CASRLLGAGTEAFF
D: -; V: TRBV19; size: medium-sized; J: TRBJ1-1; DNA: TGTGCCAGTAGTCCAACTGCGCATGGAGCTTTCTTT; CDR3: CASSPTAHGAFF
D: -; V: TRBV7-2; size: -; J: TRBJ1-1; DNA: TGTGCCAGCAGCTTAGGAGTGACGAGGAACACTGAAGCTTTCTTT; CDR3: CASSLGVTRNTEAFF
D: TRBD2; V: TRBV30; size: -; J: TRBJ2-7; DNA: TGTGCCTGGACGGGGTTAGCGGGAGTTGTTGGCCACGAGCAGTACTTC; CDR3: CAWTGLAGVVGHEQYF
D: TRBD2; V: TRBV5-1; size: -; J: TRBJ2-5; DNA: TGCGCCACCGCTCCGGAATTGACCAAGGGAGGGGAGACCCAGTACTTC; CDR3: CATAPELTKGGETQYF
D: -; V: TRBV7-2; size: once; J: TRBJ2-7; DNA: TGTGCCAGCAGCTTAGCAGGGATCGAGCAGTACTTC; CDR3: CASSLAGIEQYF
D: -; V: TRBV27; size: -; J: TRBJ1-5; DNA: TGTGCCAGCAGTCCACTCAATCAGCCCCAGCATTTT; CDR3: CASSPLNQPQHF
D: -; V: TRBV28; size: -; J: TRBJ2-1; DNA: TGTGCCAGCAGTAATTTCGGCGGGGACAATGAGCAGTTCTTC; CDR3: CASSNFGGDNEQFF
D: -; V: TRBV2; size: -; J: TRBJ2-2; DNA: TGTGCCAGCATTGTCGGGGGTACCGGGGAGCTGTTTTTT; CDR3: CASIVGGTGELFF
D: TRBD1; V: TRBV6-4; size: once; J: TRBJ2-7; DNA: TGTGCCAGCAGTTACTCGGGCGGGACAGGGCTCGAGCAGTACTTC; CDR3: CASSYSGGTGLEQYF
D: -; V: TRBV19; size: few; J: TRBJ1-2; DNA: TGTGCCAGTAAGGAAGGAAAGGAGCGAGCTAACTATGGCTACACCTTC; CDR3: CASKEGKERANYGYTF
D: -; V: TRBV27; size: -; J: TRBJ2-1; DNA: TGTGCCAGCAGTTTACAAGGCAATGAGCAGTTCTTC; CDR3: CASSLQGNEQFF
D: TRBD2; V: TRBV4-1; size: -; J: TRBJ2-5; DNA: TGCGCCAGCAGCCATCCCAGACTAGCGGGGATCGAGGAGACCCAGTACTTC; CDR3: CASSHPRLAGIEETQYF